Presented here are 13 T cell receptor beta chains from one specimen sequenced in a study of T cells after yellow fever vaccination. TCRdb fed the 5' RACE reads into MiXCR, producing one record per CDR3 protein. The sample yields 110,000 to 150,000 distinct CDR3 sequences, around 6.3% seen once. Specimen: CD4+ T cells sorted from PBMCs, collected 10 days after the yellow fever booster vaccination. The receptors were gathered from a man between 25 and 39 years old who received the YFV17D yellow fever vaccine.

The table lists this clonotype with many counts. This chain joins TRBV5-1 and TRBJ2-5, with 7 positions matching TRBD1. With 0 bases clipped from V and 4 bases from J, the junction kept 6 bases outside the gene matches. The CDR3 totals 15 residues. Looked up from germline, CDR1 is SGHRS and CDR2 is YFSETQ. The CDR3 region is CASSLGDRELETQYF. DNA of the CDR3: TGCGCCAGCAGCTTGGGTGACAGGGAATTAGAGACCCAGTACTTC.

This clonotype was recorded many times. The J gene is TRBJ2-3, the V gene TRBV5-1, with TRBD1 matching over 9 bases. The J segment lost 6 bases and the V segment lost 3 bases, leaving 2 bases of the junction unmatched. This CDR3 spans 13 amino acids. Germline-derived CDR1 and CDR2 are SGHRS and YFSETQ. CDR3 nucleotide sequence: TGCGCCAGCAGCTACGACAGGGGGGATACGCAGTATTTT. Amino acids: CASSYDRGDTQYF.

This chain joins TRBV20-1 and TRBJ1-5; no definite D call. CDR1 is DFQATT and CDR2 is SNEGSKA in the germline V gene (reference sequence). The CDR3 consists of 14 residues. Trimming cost V 4 bases and J 1 base, with 11 bases left between them. The CDR3 region has the DNA TGCAGTGCTACCTTCTCTTTCAGCAATCAGCCCCAGCATTTT. Translation gives CSATFSFSNQPQHF.

This clonotype was counted many times. This chain links TRBV28 with TRBJ2-3; D possibly matches TRBD1 or TRBD2 (5 bases each). Trimming cost V 3 bases and J 4 bases, with 11 bases left between them. The germline gives CDR1 MDHEN, CDR2 SYDVKM. This CDR3 is built from 14 residues. In nucleotides, the CDR3 is TGTGCCAGCAGTTTTTCGGGGCGGGCAGATACGCAGTATTTT. This translates into CASSFSGRADTQYF. Drawing the rest from reference TRBV28 and TRBJ2-3, the complete variable domain is DVKVTQSSRYLVKRTGEKVFLECVQDMDHENMFWYRQDPGLGLRLIYFSYDVKMKEKGDIPEGYSVSREKKERFSLILESASTNQTSMYLCASSFSGRADTQYFGPGTRLTVL.

This clonotype was observed at least ten times. The V gene is TRBV7-2, the J gene TRBJ2-7; TRBD2 might be the D (6 bases). Germline V gene sequence: CDR1 SGHTA, CDR2 FQGNSA. This CDR3 is built from 15 residues. Trimming shortened V by 7 bases and J by 2 bases, and 18 bases separated the two germline ends. CDR3 loop: CASNRDFSSTYEQYF. CDR3 coding DNA: TGTGCCAGCAACCGGGACTTCAGTAGTACCTACGAGCAGTACTTC.

In its sample, this clonotype was seen many times. V is TRBV20-1 and J is TRBJ2-1; 9 nucleotides line up with TRBD1. The CDR3 loop spans 15 amino acids. Per the germline V gene, CDR1 is DFQATT and CDR2 is SNEGSKA (reference sequence). V trimming: 1 base; J trimming: 7 bases; junction bases outside the gene matches: 8. CDR3 sequence: CSARGAGTGKNEQFF. As DNA, the CDR3 is TGCAGTGCTAGAGGGGCAGGGACAGGGAAGAATGAGCAGTTCTTC.

This clonotype appeared many times. The chain employs TRBV12-3 or TRBV12-4 and TRBJ2-1, with TRBD2 matching 10 bases. V lost 8 bases and J lost 5; bases outside the gene matches: 6. The CDR3 spans 14 residues. CDR3 amino acids: CASGSGRADNEQFF. As DNA, the CDR3 is TGTGCCAGCGGGAGCGGGAGGGCGGACAATGAGCAGTTCTTC.

This clonotype occurred many times. J is TRBJ1-1 and V is TRBV3-1; 9 bases are shared with TRBD1. This CDR3 spans 14 amino acids. Germline assignment: CDR1 LGHDT and CDR2 YNNKEL (reference sequence). Trimming took 6 bases from V and 10 from J; bases not matched to a gene: 12. CDR3 DNA: TGTGCCAGCAGTCGGACAGGGGCGCAGGCCAGAGCTTTCTTT. The encoded protein is CASSRTGAQARAFF. Drawing the rest from reference TRBV3-1 and TRBJ1-1, the complete variable domain is DTAVSQTPKYLVTQMGNDKSIKCEQNLGHDTMYWYKQDSKKFLKIMFSYNNKELIINETVPNRFSPKSPDKAHLNLHINSLELGDSAVYFCASSRTGAQARAFFGQGTRLTVV.

In this sample, this clonotype turned up many times. The rearrangement uses TRBV27 and TRBJ2-6; D is unclear. CDR1 and CDR2 from the germline V gene are MNHEY and SMNVEV (reference sequence). The CDR3 runs 13 residues. V was cut by 7 bases and J by 0 bases, with 4 bases left in between. The CDR3 region is CASTTSGANVLTF. The CDR3, as DNA: TGTGCCAGCACCACCTCTGGGGCCAACGTCCTGACTTTC. The variable domain in full, completed from reference TRBV27 and TRBJ2-6, reads EAQVTQNPRYLITVTGKKLTVTCSQNMNHEYMSWYRQDPGLGLRQIYYSMNVEVTDKGDVPEGYKVSRKEKRNFPLILESPSPNQTSLYFCASTTSGANVLTFGAGSRLTVL.

This clonotype was picked up many times. The chain recombines TRBV11-2 with TRBJ2-3; no definite D call. The germline V and J ends were trimmed by 0 bases and 0 bases, with 10 bases remaining between them. CDR1 is SGHAT, CDR2 FQNNGV, per germline. This CDR3 is built from 16 residues. The CDR3: CASSLEVWASTDTQYF. CDR3 nucleotides: TGTGCCAGCAGCTTAGAGGTCTGGGCTAGCACAGATACGCAGTATTTT.

At least ten counts were recorded for this clonotype. This chain joins TRBV29-1 and TRBJ2-6; D is unclear. V was trimmed by 0 bases and J by 4 bases, leaving 4 bases between them. In germline, CDR1 is SQVTM, CDR2 ANQGSEA. This CDR3 region has 13 residues. The CDR3 reads CSVEEEGANVLTF. The CDR3, as DNA: TGCAGCGTTGAAGAGGAGGGGGCCAACGTCCTGACTTTC.

This clonotype was counted a few times. The chain combines TRBV5-4 with TRBJ2-2; 7 bases map to TRBD2. Germline assignment: CDR1 SGHNT and CDR2 YYREEE (reference sequence). The junction had 7 bases not matched to a gene; V was cut back by 2 bases and J by 6 bases. The length of the CDR3 is 15 residues. The CDR3 sequence: CASSFGGGVAGELFF. CDR3 nucleotide sequence: TGTGCCAGCAGCTTCGGGGGAGGGGTCGCCGGGGAGCTGTTTTTT.

This clonotype was seen a few times. The gene calls are TRBV27 and TRBJ2-1; 13 bases map to TRBD2. The ends lost 5 bases at V and 7 bases at J; junction bases unmatched: 8. The CDR3 loop spans 16 amino acids. Germline CDR1 and CDR2: MNHEY and SMNVEV (reference sequence). CDR3 coding DNA: TGTGCCAGCAGTACCCGGACTAGCGGGAGTATTAATGAGCAGTTCTTC. It yields the protein CASSTRTSGSINEQFF.